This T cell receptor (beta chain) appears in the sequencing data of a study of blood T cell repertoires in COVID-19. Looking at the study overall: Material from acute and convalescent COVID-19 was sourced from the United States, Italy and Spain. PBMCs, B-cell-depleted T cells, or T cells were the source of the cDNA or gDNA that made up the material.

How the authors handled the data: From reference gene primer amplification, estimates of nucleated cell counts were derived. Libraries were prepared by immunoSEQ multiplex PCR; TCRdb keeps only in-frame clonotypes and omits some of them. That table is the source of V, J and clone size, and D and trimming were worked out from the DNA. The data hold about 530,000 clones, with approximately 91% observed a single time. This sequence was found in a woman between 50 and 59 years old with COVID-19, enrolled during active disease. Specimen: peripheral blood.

CDR3 nucleotide sequence: TGTGCCAGCAGCCAAGATACCAGGGTAAATCAGCCCCAGCATTTT. Its protein product is CASSQDTRVNQPQHF. The rearrangement joins TRBV3-1 (or the pseudogene TRBV3-2) to TRBJ1-5, with a weak D call TRBD1 (5 bases). The CDR3 has 15 residues. The germline V gene encodes CDR1 LGHDT and CDR2 YNNKEL (reference sequence). V lost 0 bases and J 4 bases, leaving 10 bases between the germline ends.